Sequencing of this TCR beta chain was carried out in a study of T-cell reconstitution after alpha-beta-depleted transplantation in children. Preparation of the TCRbeta library was carried out with unique molecular identifiers. MiXCR, applied by TCRdb to the PCR reads, yields one record per CDR3 protein. The sample contains 200,000 to 250,000 distinct CDR3 sequences, around 9.7% of which appear only once. In its sample, this clonotype was seen many times. This clonotype originated in a human donor who donated a stem cell graft to a child with SCID. The sequencing here drew on PBMCs from the stem cell graft donor, taken from the stem cell graft.

CDR3 residues: CSAIRDRGFSGANVLTF. The CDR3 coding sequence is TGCAGTGCTATTCGGGACAGGGGTTTCTCTGGGGCCAACGTCCTGACTTTC. V is TRBV20-1 and J is TRBJ2-6, with TRBD1 matching 10 bases. V was pared by 4 bases and J by 0 bases, with 6 bases of the junction left unmatched. This CDR3 is 17 amino acids long. Germline assignment: CDR1 DFQATT and CDR2 SNEGSKA (reference sequence).